Below, 19 T cell receptor beta chains from the same sample are listed, as sequenced in a study of blood T cell repertoires in COVID-19. Produced via immunoSEQ multiplex PCR; TCRdb's table is partial and in-frame only. The sample lists approximately 150,000 clones, roughly 78% occurring once. Material: PBMCs or T cells enriched from blood (not recorded which). The origin of the receptors is a woman between 65 and 79 years old in a cohort exposed to, infected with or recovered from COVID-19 (not recorded which).

The chain links TRBV2 to TRBJ2-3; TRBD2 matches 8 bases. J was trimmed by 4 bases and V by 6 bases; bases with no gene match: 12. Germline values: CDR1 SNHLY, CDR2 FYNNEI. The CDR3 has 16 residues. The CDR3 DNA reads as TGTGCCAGCAGGCGGCTAGCGGGTCCTCGGGCAGATACGCAGTATTTT. Its protein is CASRRLAGPRADTQYF.

The chain is built from TRBV18 and TRBJ2-7, with D tentatively TRBD2 (6 bases). Trimming shortened V by 2 bases and J by 5 bases, and 13 bases separated the two germline ends. Germline V gene sequence: CDR1 KGHSH, CDR2 LQKENI. The CDR3 loop spans 14 amino acids. Here the CDR3 DNA reads TGTGCCAGCTCACCAACGACGGGAGCGAACGAGCAGTACTTC. Its protein is CASSPTTGANEQYF.

This sequence joins TRBV27 and TRBJ1-2, with 8 positions matching TRBD1. CDR1 and CDR2 (germline): MNHEY, SMNVEV (reference sequence). The CDR3 contains 13 residues. Losses at the gene ends were 3 bases for V and 7 bases for J; bases not matched to a gene: 4. CDR3 protein: CASSFRDRTGYTF. The CDR3 DNA reads TGTGCCAGCAGTTTCCGGGACAGGACTGGCTACACCTTC.

The rearrangement joins TRBV5-4 to TRBJ1-1; D is possibly TRBD1 (5 bases). CDR1 and CDR2 from the germline V gene are SGHNT and YYREEE (reference sequence). The CDR3 has 13 amino acids. V was trimmed by 0 bases and J by 3 bases, leaving 6 bases between them. CDR3 coding DNA: TGTGCCAGCAGCTTGGTAGGGGACACTGAAGCTTTCTTT. This encodes CASSLVGDTEAFF.

The V and J genes are TRBV6-5 and TRBJ1-3; 8 bases agree with TRBD1. V trimming: 7 bases; J trimming: 4 bases; junction bases outside the gene matches: 9. Germline CDR1 MNHEY, CDR2 SVGAGI. The CDR3 runs to 15 residues. For the CDR3, the DNA is TGTGCCAGCACCAAGGACAGGGTTGGAGGAAACACCATATATTTT. This translates into CASTKDRVGGNTIYF.

The chain employs TRBV4-2 and TRBJ2-1, with D possibly TRBD2 on 5 matching bases. The CDR3 is 17 amino acids. CDR1 is LGHNA and CDR2 is YNFKEQ in the germline V gene. Trimming took off 1 base at V and 0 bases at J, with 13 bases between the two ends. The CDR3 DNA is TGTGCCAGCAGCCAAGGGTGGTTGGGGAGCTCCTACAATGAGCAGTTCTTC. Translating gives CASSQGWLGSSYNEQFF.

The chain is built from TRBV30 and TRBJ1-6; no firm D call. Germline V CDR1 and CDR2: GTSNPN, SVGIG (reference sequence). V was cut by 8 bases and J by 0 bases, with 11 bases left in between. This CDR3 contains 14 residues. In nucleotides, the CDR3 is TGTGCCAACCAACAGCTCTCCTATAATTCACCCCTCCACTTT. Residues: CANQQLSYNSPLHF.

This chain connects TRBV11-3 to TRBJ1-3; D not resolved. The CDR3 runs 15 residues. The germline gives CDR1 SGHNT, CDR2 YENEEA. The V and J ends lost 4 bases and 0 bases respectively, with 10 bases between them. CDR3 region: CASSSLRISGNTIYF. The CDR3 region has the DNA TGTGCCAGCAGCTCGCTGAGGATCTCTGGAAACACCATATATTTT.

This chain joins TRBV4-2 and TRBJ1-5, with D unclear. Germline values: CDR1 LGHNA, CDR2 YNFKEQ. V dropped 0 bases and J dropped 6 bases, with 9 bases sitting between them. CDR3 size: 14 residues. The CDR3 protein is CASSQDLNGQPQHF. CDR3 in DNA: TGTGCCAGCAGCCAAGATCTAAATGGTCAGCCCCAGCATTTT.

Only a few counts were recorded for this clone. This chain joins TRBV19 and TRBJ1-5; TRBD1 is a possible D gene (5 bases). Germline CDR1 LNHDA, CDR2 SQIVND (reference sequence). Trimming removed 4 bases at V and 3 bases at J, with 10 bases between. The CDR3 spans 14 residues. The CDR3 nucleotides are TGTGCCAGTAGTAGAGGACACCTCAATCAGCCCCAGCATTTT. Encoded protein: CASSRGHLNQPQHF.

V usage is TRBV7-8 and J usage is TRBJ2-7; 8 positions match TRBD1. Losses at the gene ends were 4 bases for V and 5 bases for J; bases not matched to a gene: 16. This CDR3 has 17 residues. The germline CDR1 and CDR2 sequences are SGHVS and FQNEAQ. The CDR3 region has the DNA TGTGCCAGCAGCTCCCGCCAGGGGGCTTTTAGGGTTCACGAGCAGTACTTC. Amino acid sequence: CASSSRQGAFRVHEQYF.

The chain combines TRBV27 with TRBJ1-5; D gene unclear. CDR3 length: 12 residues. V dropped 6 bases and J dropped 7 bases, with 10 bases sitting between them. Germline values: CDR1 MNHEY, CDR2 SMNVEV (reference sequence). For the CDR3, the DNA is TGTGCCAGCAGCCCCGGGAGGCAGCCCCAGCATTTT. Its protein product is CASSPGRQPQHF.

V gene TRBV7-3 combines with J gene TRBJ2-3; 7 bases fit TRBD2. The V gene end was trimmed by 4 bases and the J gene end by 4 bases; junction bases not matched to a gene: 5. Looked up from germline, CDR1 is SGHTA and CDR2 is FQGTGA. This CDR3 region has 14 residues. CDR3 amino acids: CASSSRGGADTQYF. DNA of the CDR3: TGTGCCAGCAGCTCTAGGGGAGGGGCAGATACGCAGTATTTT.

The chain is built from TRBV5-1 and TRBJ2-1; 9 positions agree with TRBD2. The CDR3 contains 15 residues. Trimming took 6 bases from V and 4 from J; bases not matched to a gene: 8. Germline V gene data show CDR1 as SGHRS and CDR2 as YFSETQ. DNA of the CDR3: TGCGCCAGCACCGGTAGCGGGAGTGGTTACAATGAGCAGTTCTTC. This codes for CASTGSGSGYNEQFF. Complete variable domain (other parts from reference TRBV5-1 and TRBJ2-1): KAGVTQTPRYLIKTRGQQVTLSCSPISGHRSVSWYQQTPGQGLQFLFEYFSETQRNKGNFPGRFSGRQFSNSRSEMNVSTLELGDSALYLCASTGSGSGYNEQFFGPGTRLTVL.

V and J are TRBV30 and TRBJ1-4, with D perhaps TRBD1 (5 bases). V dropped 3 bases and J dropped 8 bases, with 13 bases sitting between them. The length of the CDR3 is 13 residues. CDR1 is GTSNPN and CDR2 is SVGIG in the germline V gene (reference sequence). In DNA form, the CDR3 reads TGTGCCTGGAGGCCCGGGGGGAGGGAAAAACTGTTTTTT. This gives the protein CAWRPGGREKLFF.

The V call is TRBV5-4, the J call TRBJ2-3; 14 bases fit TRBD2. The CDR3 has 16 amino acids. Germline CDR1 and CDR2: SGHNT and YYREEE (reference sequence). The V and J ends lost 4 bases and 3 bases, in that order; junction bases with no gene match: 4. CDR3 in DNA: TGTGCCAGCAGCCTAAGACTAGCGGGAGGGACAGATACGCAGTATTTT. It codes for CASSLRLAGGTDTQYF.

The chain employs TRBV9 and TRBJ2-2; a possible D gene is TRBD2 (6 bases). This CDR3 is built from 16 residues. Trimming removed 2 bases at V and 2 bases at J, with 13 bases between. Germline assignment: CDR1 SGDLS and CDR2 YYNGEE. DNA for the CDR3: TGTGCCAGCAGCGTCAGATGGGGGGTAAACACCGGGGAGCTGTTTTTT. Residues: CASSVRWGVNTGELFF.

This chain uses TRBV19 with TRBJ1-6; D might be TRBD1 (6 bases). Trimming took 4 bases from V and 7 from J, leaving 11 bases between them. This CDR3 has 14 residues. Per the germline V gene, CDR1 is LNHDA and CDR2 is SQIVND (reference sequence). The CDR3 region is CASSTADRNSPLHF. CDR3 nucleotides: TGTGCCAGTAGTACCGCGGACAGAAATTCACCCCTCCACTTT.

This chain links TRBV7-3 with TRBJ1-5, with 7 bases fitting TRBD1. Looked up from germline, CDR1 is SGHTA and CDR2 is FQGTGA. V lost 1 base and J lost 2; bases outside the gene matches: 8. The CDR3 contains 17 residues. The CDR3 protein is CASSLSEGACGNQPQHF. The CDR3 DNA reads as TGTGCCAGCAGCTTAAGTGAGGGGGCTTGTGGCAATCAGCCCCAGCATTTT.